The 29 T cell receptor beta chains below all came from one sample that was sequenced in a study of identical twins. MiXCR, applied by TCRdb to the 5' RACE reads, yields one record per CDR3 protein. The sample has under 250,000 distinct CDR3 sequences; around 9.6% are singletons. What was sequenced was memory (CD45RO+) T cells sorted from blood. Receptors originate from a young woman in good health.

This clonotype was seen more than once but under ten times. V and J are TRBV9 and TRBJ2-1, with 13 bases aligning to TRBD2. This CDR3 comprises 17 residues. Germline V lookup: CDR1 SGDLS, CDR2 YYNGEE. V lost 4 bases, J lost 4 bases, and 8 bases stayed unmatched. The CDR3 loop reads CASSPRLAGGGYNEQFF. CDR3 nucleotides: TGTGCCAGCAGCCCCCGACTAGCGGGGGGAGGATACAATGAGCAGTTCTTC.

The table lists this clonotype with many counts. The chain uses TRBV6-4 and TRBJ2-3, with TRBD1 matching over 12 bases. There are 15 residues in the CDR3. Per germline, CDR1 MRHNA and CDR2 SNTAGT. Trimming removed 2 bases from V and 4 bases from J; junction bases left unmatched: 1. CDR3 sequence reads: CASSDGTGGADTQYF. DNA for the CDR3: TGTGCCAGCAGTGACGGGACAGGGGGCGCAGATACGCAGTATTTT.

This clonotype was observed at least ten times. The V call is TRBV11-2, the J call TRBJ1-2; D is ambiguous. This CDR3 is 11 amino acids long. Trimming cost V 1 base and J 8 bases, with 5 bases left between them. The germline V gene has CDR1 SGHAT and CDR2 FQNNGV. CDR3 in DNA: TGTGCCAGCAGCTTAGGAGCAGGCTACACCTTC. Its translation: CASSLGAGYTF.

This clonotype was recorded many times. The chain is built from TRBV4-3 and TRBJ2-6; D unresolved. V was cut by 4 bases and J by 1 base, with 8 bases left in between. There are 15 residues in the CDR3. The germline gives CDR1 LGHNA, CDR2 YSLEER. The CDR3 is CASSRTHSGANVLTF. CDR3 DNA sequence: TGCGCCAGCAGCCGCACGCATTCTGGGGCCAACGTCCTGACTTTC.

This clonotype occurred a few times. The V gene is TRBV7-2, the J gene TRBJ2-3; 8 bases agree with TRBD2. In germline, CDR1 is SGHTA, CDR2 FQGNSA. This CDR3 comprises 16 residues. V lost 5 bases and J lost 0; bases outside the gene matches: 7. The CDR3 spells CASSKAGRGSTDTQYF. For the CDR3, the DNA is TGTGCCAGCAGCAAGGCCGGGAGGGGTAGCACAGATACGCAGTATTTT.

This clonotype was seen at least ten times. V usage is TRBV7-2 and J usage is TRBJ2-3; D gene uncertain. Deletions cut 3 bases from V and 0 bases from J, with 7 bases between. The CDR3 runs to 14 residues. Germline CDR1 is SGHTA and CDR2 is FQGNSA. The CDR3 bases are TGTGCCAGCAGCTTGGGGTACAGCACAGATACGCAGTATTTT. Translating gives CASSLGYSTDTQYF. Combining the CDR3 with reference TRBV7-2 and TRBJ2-3 gives the whole variable domain GAGVSQSPSNKVTEKGKDVELRCDPISGHTALYWYRQSLGQGLEFLIYFQGNSAPDKSGLPSDRFSAERTGGSVSTLTIQRTQQEDSAVYLCASSLGYSTDTQYFGPGTRLTVL.

The J gene is TRBJ2-2, the V gene TRBV4-2; D not certain. The CDR3 is made up of 17 amino acids. Germline CDR1 reads LGHNA; CDR2 reads YNFKEQ. Trimming pared 1 base from V and 1 base from J, leaving 13 bases between. In DNA, the CDR3 is TGTGCCAGCAGCCAAGGTCATCGGGTCGAGAACACCGGGGAGCTGTTTTTT. Protein product: CASSQGHRVENTGELFF.

This clonotype showed up many times. The J gene is TRBJ2-1, the V gene TRBV20-1, with 7 bases fitting TRBD1. With 2 bases clipped from V and 3 bases from J, the junction kept 4 bases outside the gene matches. This CDR3 is 14 amino acids long. CDR1 DFQATT and CDR2 SNEGSKA come from the germline V gene (reference sequence). The CDR3 region has the DNA TGCAGTGCTAGACCGGGACAGTTCTACAATGAGCAGTTCTTC. This encodes CSARPGQFYNEQFF.

The gene calls are TRBV5-6 and TRBJ2-5; TRBD1 might be the D (5 bases). The CDR3 totals 16 residues. Trimming removed 5 bases at V and 2 bases at J, with 19 bases between. Germline CDR1 is SGHDT and CDR2 is YYEEEE. This CDR3 reads CASSPFPPRQQETQYF. The DNA for the CDR3 is TGTGCCAGCAGTCCCTTTCCCCCACGACAGCAAGAGACCCAGTACTTC.

This rearrangement joins TRBV2 to TRBJ2-4; D unclear. The CDR3 is 15 residues long. V lost 8 bases to trimming and J lost 7 bases, with 21 bases between them. Germline V lookup: CDR1 SNHLY, CDR2 FYNNEI. The CDR3 bases are TGTGCCAGCGGCCATGATGCAGGCAATGGGAACATTCAGTACTTC. Translation gives CASGHDAGNGNIQYF.

Only a few counts were recorded for this clonotype. This rearrangement joins TRBV7-8 to TRBJ2-1, with 7 bases identical to TRBD1. CDR3 length equals 14 residues. J lost 8 bases, V lost 5 bases, and 9 bases had no gene match. The germline gives CDR1 SGHVS, CDR2 FQNEAQ. The CDR3 DNA sequence: TGTGCCAGCAGCGCCTGGGACAGCCAGGATGAGCAGTTCTTC. Translating gives CASSAWDSQDEQFF. Supplemented by reference TRBV7-8 and TRBJ2-1, the full variable domain reads GAGVSQSPRYKVAKRGQDVALRCDPISGHVSLFWYQQALGQGPEFLTYFQNEAQLDKSGLPSDRFFAERPEGSVSTLKIQRTQQEDSAVYLCASSAWDSQDEQFFGPGTRLTVL.

This clonotype has just a few counts. This rearrangement joins TRBV5-1 to TRBJ2-7; D unclear. The V end was cut by 4 bases, the J end by 3 bases, with 5 bases between. This CDR3 contains 11 residues. The germline V gene has CDR1 SGHRS and CDR2 YFSETQ. The CDR3 loop reads CASSDHYEQYF. CDR3 nucleotide sequence: TGCGCCAGCAGCGATCACTACGAGCAGTACTTC.

V usage is TRBV18 and J usage is TRBJ1-1; TRBD1 matches at 10 bases. J lost 13 bases, V lost 2 bases, and 4 bases had no gene match. The CDR3 is 12 amino acids. The germline gives CDR1 KGHSH, CDR2 LQKENI. DNA of the CDR3: TGTGCCAGCTCACCAGAGGACAGGGGGGTTTTCTTT. This encodes CASSPEDRGVFF. Full variable domain (outside the CDR3, taken from reference TRBV18 and TRBJ1-1): NAGVMQNPRHLVRRRGQEARLRCSPMKGHSHVYWYRQLPEEGLKFMVYLQKENIIDESGMPKERFSAEFPKEGPSILRIQQVVRGDSAAYFCASSPEDRGVFFGQGTRLTVV.

This clonotype was recorded at least ten times. The CDR3 reads CASSLRAGWETQYF. The CDR3 DNA reads as TGTGCCAGCAGCTTGAGGGCCGGTTGGGAGACCCAGTACTTC. The gene calls are TRBV7-2 and TRBJ2-5; D is possibly TRBD2 (5 bases). The V end lost 3 bases, the J end lost 5 bases, and 13 bases lay between the germline ends. The CDR3 covers 14 residues. CDR1 SGHTA and CDR2 FQGNSA come from the germline V gene.

A few counts support this clonotype. The gene calls are TRBV12-3 or TRBV12-4 and TRBJ2-7; possible D gene TRBD2, 6 bases. The germline V and J ends were trimmed by 2 bases and 5 bases, with 19 bases remaining between them. This CDR3 region has 16 residues. CDR3 DNA: TGTGCCAGCAGTTTAATTAGTTGGGGCGGGAACGACGAGCAGTACTTC. Its translation is CASSLISWGGNDEQYF.

This clonotype has ten or more counts. The chain is built from TRBV12-3 or TRBV12-4 and TRBJ2-1; 10 positions agree with TRBD2. CDR3 length: 17 residues. The J segment lost 0 bases and the V segment lost 2 bases, leaving 4 bases of the junction unmatched. The CDR3 spells CASSLTSGAFSYNEQFF. CDR3 nucleotide sequence: TGTGCCAGCAGTTTAACTAGCGGGGCCTTCTCCTACAATGAGCAGTTCTTC.

The J gene is TRBJ2-3, the V gene TRBV5-6, with TRBD2 matching 8 bases. CDR1 is SGHDT and CDR2 is YYEEEE in the germline V gene. J lost 0 bases, V lost 0 bases, and 3 bases had no gene match. The CDR3 extends over 16 amino acids. CDR3 sequence: CASSLVSGASTDTQYF. CDR3 DNA sequence: TGTGCCAGCAGCTTGGTTAGCGGGGCTAGCACAGATACGCAGTATTTT.

The rearrangement joins TRBV20-1 to TRBJ2-5, with 8 nucleotides matching TRBD2. V was pared by 1 base and J by 6 bases, with 7 bases of the junction left unmatched. This CDR3 has 14 residues. From germline, CDR1 is DFQATT and CDR2 SNEGSKA (reference sequence). The CDR3 DNA reads as TGCAGTGCTAGAGCCGGGGGGGGGCAACAGACCCAGTACTTC. Protein sequence: CSARAGGGQQTQYF.

The CDR3 loop is CSARGRGVYEQYF. The CDR3 bases are TGCAGTGCTAGAGGGCGAGGGGTCTACGAGCAGTACTTC. The gene calls are TRBV20-1 and TRBJ2-7; D may be TRBD1 or TRBD2 (5 bases each). V shed 1 base and J shed 3 bases, with 10 bases lying between them. The CDR3 runs 13 residues. The germline V gene has CDR1 DFQATT and CDR2 SNEGSKA (reference sequence).

This clonotype was recorded a few times. The chain combines TRBV6-5 with TRBJ2-1, with D perhaps matching TRBD2 (6 bases). The CDR3 spans 14 residues. Trimming removed 3 bases from V and 2 bases from J, with 8 bases in between. Germline V lookup: CDR1 MNHEY, CDR2 SVGAGI. DNA for the CDR3: TGTGCCAGCAGTTATCGGGGGACCTACAATGAGCAGTTCTTC. This translates into CASSYRGTYNEQFF.

The J gene is TRBJ1-6, the V gene TRBV20-1; D is ambiguous. Trimming removed 4 bases at V and 4 bases at J, with 5 bases between. The CDR3 extends over 12 amino acids. CDR1 is DFQATT, CDR2 SNEGSKA, per germline (reference sequence). In DNA form, the CDR3 reads TGCAGTGCTAAACGGTATAATTCACCCCTCCACTTT. This translates into CSAKRYNSPLHF.

This chain links TRBV19 with TRBJ1-1, with TRBD1 as a possible D gene (5 bases). The CDR3 has 12 residues. Germline CDR1 LNHDA, CDR2 SQIVND (reference sequence). V was trimmed by 9 bases and J by 1 base, leaving 9 bases between them. The CDR3 loop reads CASLTENTEAFF. Written as DNA, the CDR3 is TGTGCCAGCCTGACAGAGAACACTGAAGCTTTCTTT. Filled out from reference TRBV19 and TRBJ1-1, the complete variable domain reads DGGITQSPKYLFRKEGQNVTLSCEQNLNHDAMYWYRQDPGQGLRLIYYSQIVNDFQKGDIAEGYSVSREKKESFPLTVTSAQKNPTAFYLCASLTENTEAFFGQGTRLTVV.

The V and J genes are TRBV20-1 and TRBJ2-2; D is unresolved. V was clipped by 3 bases and J by 5 bases, with 13 bases between them. Germline V gene data show CDR1 as DFQATT and CDR2 as SNEGSKA (reference sequence). CDR3 size: 14 residues. CDR3 nucleotide sequence: TGCAGTGCTAGGTATATCAGTGGTACCGGGGAGCTGTTTTTT. It specifies CSARYISGTGELFF.

The J gene is TRBJ2-1, the V gene TRBV7-9, with TRBD2 matching over 15 bases. In germline, CDR1 is SEHNR, CDR2 FQNEAQ (reference sequence). The ends lost 5 bases at V and 4 bases at J; junction bases unmatched: 6. CDR3 size: 17 residues. Here the CDR3 DNA reads TGTGCCAGCAGCGTCCCGGGACTAGCGGGGGGTTACAATGAGCAGTTCTTC. This codes for CASSVPGLAGGYNEQFF.

V and J are TRBV20-1 and TRBJ2-1; no reliable D call. V was pared by 1 base and J by 14 bases, with 15 bases between. This CDR3 comprises 12 residues. The germline CDR1 and CDR2 sequences are DFQATT and SNEGSKA (reference sequence). The CDR3, as DNA: TGCAGTGCTAGAGGAGGTGCGTCGAAGGAGTTCTTC. Translation: CSARGGASKEFF.

This clonotype was picked up many times. This rearrangement joins TRBV11-2 to TRBJ2-3; no clear D gene. The CDR3 totals 17 residues. The V gene's germline CDR1 is SGHAT and CDR2 FQNNGV. Between the trimmed V and J ends, which lost 5 bases and 0 bases, there was a span of 18 bases. In DNA form, the CDR3 reads TGTGCCAGCAGCCCCATGACCCGGGCCCATAGCACAGATACGCAGTATTTT. Translating gives CASSPMTRAHSTDTQYF.

This clonotype turned up a few times. The chain joins TRBV28 to TRBJ1-6; 7 bases map to TRBD1. The CDR3 spans 17 residues. With V trimmed by 3 bases and J by 10 bases, 15 bases remained unmatched. Germline lookup yields CDR1 MDHEN and CDR2 SYDVKM. CDR3 DNA: TGTGCCAGCAGTTTCTCCCGGACAGGTGGGGTCTGGTCACCCCTCCACTTT. Translation gives CASSFSRTGGVWSPLHF.

This clonotype has a handful of counts. V usage is TRBV10-3 and J usage is TRBJ2-1; 7 bases align to TRBD1. This CDR3 region has 14 residues. J gave up 5 bases and V 8 bases, and 9 bases lay outside the gene matches. Germline V CDR1 and CDR2: ENHRY, SYGVKD. In DNA, the CDR3 is TGTGCCATCGGACGACAGGGAACCGACAATGAGCAGTTCTTC. It yields the protein CAIGRQGTDNEQFF.

This clonotype was detected many times. The chain employs TRBV12-3 or TRBV12-4 and TRBJ1-2; D unclear. The CDR3 is 16 residues long. Between the trimmed V and J ends, which lost 5 bases and 4 bases, there was a span of 20 bases. The CDR3 DNA sequence: TGTGCCAGCAGTCGAAAGTACCTCCGGGTGCGCTATGGCTACACCTTC. Residues: CASSRKYLRVRYGYTF.